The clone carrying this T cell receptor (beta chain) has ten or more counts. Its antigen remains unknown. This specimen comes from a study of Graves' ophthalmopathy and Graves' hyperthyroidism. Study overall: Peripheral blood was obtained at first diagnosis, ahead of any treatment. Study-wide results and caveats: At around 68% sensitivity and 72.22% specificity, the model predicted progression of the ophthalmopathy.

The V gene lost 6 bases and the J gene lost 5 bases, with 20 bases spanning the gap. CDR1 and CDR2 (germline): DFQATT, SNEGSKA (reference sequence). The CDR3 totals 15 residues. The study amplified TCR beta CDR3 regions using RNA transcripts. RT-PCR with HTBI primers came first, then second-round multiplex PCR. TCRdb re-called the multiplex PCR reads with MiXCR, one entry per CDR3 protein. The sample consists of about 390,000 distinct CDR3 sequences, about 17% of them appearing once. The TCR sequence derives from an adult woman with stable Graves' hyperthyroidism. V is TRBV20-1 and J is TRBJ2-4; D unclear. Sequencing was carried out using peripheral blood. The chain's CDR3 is CSAPPPLGPQNIQYF. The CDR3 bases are TGCAGTGCCCCCCCTCCCCTAGGGCCCCAAAACATTCAGTACTTC.